The 23 T cell receptor beta chains given below trace back to one sample, sequenced in a study of OX40 agonist ivuxolimab in advanced cancers. Generated by immunoSEQ multiplex PCR, the TCRdb table keeps only in-frame clones and is missing some. The table includes around 70,000 clones, about 79% detected once. Sequenced here: CD4+ or CD8+ T cells sorted from blood, sampled in a trial of the OX40 agonist ivuxolimab. These receptors came from an adult with an advanced solid tumor such as melanoma, head and neck, liver or kidney cancer.

This clone was picked up one time. The chain combines TRBV14 with TRBJ1-2, with a weak D call TRBD1 (5 bases). The CDR3 has 14 residues. The V gene's germline CDR1 is SGHDN and CDR2 FVKESK. The V end was cut by 4 bases, the J end by 4 bases, with 13 bases between. CDR3 protein: CASSLGTLGYGYTF. For the CDR3, the DNA is TGTGCCAGCAGCCTCGGGACCTTAGGCTATGGCTACACCTTC.

The J gene is TRBJ2-2, the V gene TRBV19, with D possibly called TRBD1 or TRBD2 (5 bases each). The length of the CDR3 is 12 residues. V gave up 3 bases and J gave up 13 bases, with 12 bases separating them. The germline gives CDR1 LNHDA, CDR2 SQIVND (reference sequence). For the CDR3, the DNA is TGTGCCAGTAGTATTGAGGGGCGAGGGCTGTTTTTT. Amino acids: CASSIEGRGLFF.

The chain uses TRBV7-9 and TRBJ2-7, with D unclear. With 5 bases removed from V and 5 bases from J, the gap between germline ends came to 19 bases. CDR1 SEHNR and CDR2 FQNEAQ come from the germline V gene (reference sequence). This CDR3 has 15 amino acids. CDR3 coding DNA: TGTGCCAGCAGCCTTCAGTCCGTTCGCTTTAACGAGCAGTACTTC. Translation: CASSLQSVRFNEQYF. Based on the CDR3 plus reference TRBV7-9 and TRBJ2-7, the full variable domain is DTGVSQNPRHKITKRGQNVTFRCDPISEHNRLYWYRQTLGQGPEFLTYFQNEAQLEKSRLLSDRFSAERPKGSFSTLEIQRTEQGDSAMYLCASSLQSVRFNEQYFGPGTRLTVT.

The genes are TRBV6-6 and TRBJ1-1, with D perhaps TRBD1 (5 bases). The V and J ends lost 8 bases and 4 bases respectively, with 17 bases between them. The length of the CDR3 is 14 residues. Germline values: CDR1 MNHNY, CDR2 SVGAGI (reference sequence). Written as DNA, the CDR3 is TGTGCCAGCTCCCGGGGGAAGAAAGGCACTGAAGCTTTCTTT. Its protein product is CASSRGKKGTEAFF.

This chain links TRBV27 with TRBJ2-5; D is uncertain. The DNA end lines up better with TRBJ2-7; the J call may be wrong. The CDR3 covers 13 residues. Per the germline V gene, CDR1 is MNHEY and CDR2 is SMNVEV (reference sequence). The CDR3 DNA reads TGTGCCAGCAGTTTTCTGAGCTCCTACGAGCAGTACTTC. Amino acids: CASSFLSSYEQYF.

The J gene is TRBJ1-1, the V gene TRBV7-9; D not certain. CDR1 and CDR2 (germline): SEHNR, FQNEAQ (reference sequence). The CDR3 has 14 residues. V was clipped by 5 bases and J by 2 bases, with 12 bases between them. The CDR3 region has the DNA TGTGCCAGCAGCCCCAGAGGCCTTAACACTGAAGCTTTCTTT. It specifies CASSPRGLNTEAFF.

The chain employs TRBV7-8 and TRBJ1-5; no reliable D call. Per the germline V gene, CDR1 is SGHVS and CDR2 is FQNEAQ. V was trimmed by 1 base and J by 7 bases, leaving 11 bases between them. CDR3 length equals 14 residues. This CDR3 is CASSLVGGNQPQHF. CDR3 DNA sequence: TGTGCCAGCAGCTTAGTTGGAGGGAACCAGCCCCAGCATTTT.

This clone turned up a few times. The chain links TRBV12-5 to TRBJ1-6; a weak D match, TRBD1 (5 bases). V was shortened by 7 bases and J by 7 bases, with 17 bases between the two germline ends. The germline V gene encodes CDR1 LGHNT and CDR2 FRNRAP. The CDR3 sequence is 15 residues long. CDR3 DNA: TGTGCTAGTGCCCCCCCATGGGGGAAGAATTCACCCCTCCACTTT. Protein sequence: CASAPPWGKNSPLHF.

The count of this clone is one. The rearrangement joins TRBV6-5 to TRBJ2-5; D is possibly TRBD1 or TRBD2 (5 bases each). V lost 7 bases and J lost 2, with 17 bases in between. The CDR3 loop spans 15 amino acids. Germline V CDR1 and CDR2: MNHEY, SVGAGI. The CDR3 DNA is TGTGCCAGCAATACGTACGGGACGTCTCAAGAGACCCAGTACTTC. Its protein product is CASNTYGTSQETQYF.

The chain joins TRBV2 to TRBJ1-2; TRBD1 aligns across 9 bases. CDR3 size: 15 residues. Germline CDR1 reads SNHLY; CDR2 reads FYNNEI. J gave up 4 bases and V 3 bases, and 6 bases lay outside the gene matches. The CDR3 reads CASSDTGGLGYGYTF. The CDR3 coding sequence is TGTGCCAGCAGTGATACAGGGGGCCTAGGCTATGGCTACACCTTC.

In this sample, this clone turned up a few times. The chain recombines TRBV5-6 with TRBJ1-2, with a weak D call TRBD1 (6 bases). V was trimmed by 4 bases and J by 4 bases, leaving 11 bases between them. Germline CDR1 is SGHDT and CDR2 is YYEEEE. The CDR3 contains 13 residues. The CDR3, as DNA: TGTGCCAGCAGCCCCAGGGGTCCCTATGGCTACACCTTC. It is translated as CASSPRGPYGYTF.

The V call is TRBV12-5, the J call TRBJ1-2; D unclear. This CDR3 is 12 amino acids long. With 6 bases removed from V and 4 bases from J, the gap between germline ends came to 9 bases. The germline V gene has CDR1 LGHNT and CDR2 FRNRAP. The CDR3 DNA follows: TGTGCTAGTGGAACTACCGCCTATGGCTACACCTTC. Protein sequence: CASGTTAYGYTF. The full variable domain, its missing parts supplied by reference TRBV12-5 and TRBJ1-2, is DARVTQTPRHKVTEMGQEVTMRCQPILGHNTVFWYRQTMMQGLELLAYFRNRAPLDDSGMPKDRFSAEMPDATLATLKIQPSEPRDSAVYFCASGTTAYGYTFGSGTRLTVV.

J is TRBJ2-3 and V is TRBV7-2; 10 bases match TRBD2. CDR1 and CDR2 from the germline V gene are SGHTA and FQGNSA. This CDR3 spans 16 amino acids. Trimming took 5 bases from V and 10 from J; bases not matched to a gene: 15. For the CDR3, the DNA is TGTGCCAGCAGCCCCCGGCGTAGCGGGGGGTCTTTTTCGCAGTATTTT. Amino acid sequence: CASSPRRSGGSFSQYF.

This rearrangement joins TRBV29-1 to TRBJ1-2; D gene ambiguous. The CDR3 sequence is 12 residues long. The ends were cut back, 7 bases at V and 5 bases at J, with 14 bases in the middle. Germline V CDR1 and CDR2: SQVTM, ANQGSEA. CDR3 coding DNA: TGCAGCGCCGAAGGCTCGGGGTATGGCTACACCTTC. It codes for CSAEGSGYGYTF.

The chain joins TRBV19 to TRBJ1-1, with D perhaps matching TRBD1 (6 bases). The germline CDR1 and CDR2 sequences are LNHDA and SQIVND (reference sequence). The CDR3 runs to 15 residues. The V and J ends lost 7 bases and 4 bases respectively, with 19 bases between them. The CDR3 protein is CASIRQGIPRTEAFF. CDR3 nucleotides: TGTGCCAGTATCCGCCAGGGGATACCTCGCACTGAAGCTTTCTTT.

The rearrangement uses TRBV2 and TRBJ2-1, with D perhaps assigned TRBD1 or TRBD2 (5 bases each). The CDR3 is made up of 14 amino acids. The germline CDR1 and CDR2 sequences are SNHLY and FYNNEI. With 8 bases removed from V and 0 bases from J, the gap between germline ends came to 11 bases. DNA of the CDR3: TGTGCCAGCTGCTGGGACCTCTCCTACAATGAGCAGTTCTTC. This gives the protein CASCWDLSYNEQFF.

The CDR3: CASSPRPSGGVFETQYF. The CDR3 nucleotides read TGCGCCAGCAGCCCGAGACCTAGCGGGGGTGTTTTTGAGACCCAGTACTTC. The V gene is TRBV5-1, the J gene TRBJ2-5; 10 bases fit TRBD2. The length of the CDR3 is 17 residues. The germline CDR1 and CDR2 sequences are SGHRS and YFSETQ. V dropped 4 bases and J dropped 5; count of bases not matched to a gene: 14.

This clone has just a few counts. The chain links TRBV6-1 to TRBJ2-7; D might be TRBD1 (5 bases). Trimming shortened V by 6 bases and J by 6 bases, and 15 bases separated the two germline ends. Germline V gene sequence: CDR1 MNHNS, CDR2 SASEGT. CDR3 length: 13 residues. The CDR3 is CASRGRQFLEQYF. The CDR3 bases are TGTGCCAGCAGGGGCCGACAGTTTCTCGAGCAGTACTTC.

The rearrangement links TRBV10-3 to TRBJ2-5; D ambiguous. V was trimmed by 2 bases and J by 4 bases, leaving 2 bases between them. The CDR3 length is 11 residues. Germline values: CDR1 ENHRY, CDR2 SYGVKD. The chain's CDR3 is CAISERETQYF. Written as DNA, the CDR3 is TGTGCCATCAGTGAGAGAGAGACCCAGTACTTC.

The V gene is TRBV9, the J gene TRBJ2-1; 12 bases are a match to TRBD2. The germline CDR1 and CDR2 sequences are SGDLS and YYNGEE. The CDR3 has 15 residues. The ends lost 3 bases at V and 7 bases at J; junction bases unmatched: 5. The CDR3 loop reads CASSASGGADNEQFF. The CDR3 bases are TGTGCCAGCAGCGCTAGCGGGGGGGCCGATAATGAGCAGTTCTTC.

The chain is built from TRBV7-9 and TRBJ2-5; tentatively, D is TRBD1 (6 bases). Germline V gene lookup returns CDR1 SEHNR and CDR2 FQNEAQ (reference sequence). Trimming removed 5 bases at V and 2 bases at J, with 9 bases between. The CDR3 covers 13 residues. CDR3 region: CASSQQGQETQYF. Written as DNA, the CDR3 is TGTGCCAGCAGCCAACAGGGTCAAGAGACCCAGTACTTC.

V usage is TRBV6-1 and J usage is TRBJ1-3; D remains ambiguous. V dropped 7 bases and J dropped 10 bases, with 17 bases sitting between them. Per the germline V gene, CDR1 is MNHNS and CDR2 is SASEGT. CDR3 size: 13 residues. The CDR3 DNA is TGTGCCAGCACCATTTTCGAGAAGCGGACCATATATTTT. Its translation: CASTIFEKRTIYF.

The chain has TRBV2 and TRBJ2-1; no firm D call. CDR1 SNHLY and CDR2 FYNNEI come from the germline V gene. This CDR3 comprises 13 residues. V was cut by 4 bases and J by 6 bases, with 10 bases left in between. The CDR3 DNA reads as TGTGCCAGCAGTGTACTCCCCCTCAATGAGCAGTTCTTC. It codes for CASSVLPLNEQFF.